A single sample gave rise to the 5 T cell receptor beta chains below, sequenced in a study of long-term antiretroviral therapy in people with HIV (dated by TCRdb to between 2021 and 2022). The immunoSEQ hsTCRB v3.0 assay was used at survey level resolution to sequence the TRB variable region. TCRdb's version of the immuneACCESS table is confined to in-frame rearrangements and falls short of the full clone set. An unresolved V gene accounts for under half of the shortfall where checked; the remainder is of unknown origin. Across this sample there are fewer than 45,000 clones, with nearly 95% seen only once. About 3% of the sample goes to the ten largest clones. The sample was unsorted PBMCs, taken 3.7 years after starting antiretroviral therapy. Receptors were obtained from a woman aged 50 to 60 with HIV.

CDR3 amino acids: CATGDSKYNEQFF. The CDR3 DNA reads as TGTGCCACCGGGGACTCCAAATACAATGAGCAGTTCTTC. This chain uses TRBV10-3 with TRBJ2-1; TRBD2 is a possible D gene (6 bases). CDR1 is ENHRY and CDR2 is SYGVKD in the germline V gene. Trimming stripped 10 bases from V and 4 bases from J, with 14 bases between. The CDR3 contains 13 residues.

The chain employs TRBV6-5 and TRBJ1-2; 10 positions agree with TRBD1. The junction had 0 bases not matched to a gene; V was cut back by 5 bases and J by 3 bases. Germline values: CDR1 MNHEY, CDR2 SVGAGI. The CDR3 extends over 13 amino acids. CDR3 residues: CASSGTGDYGYTF. The CDR3 DNA follows: TGTGCCAGCAGTGGGACAGGGGACTATGGCTACACCTTC.

The chain is built from TRBV6-5 and TRBJ2-7, with D perhaps matching TRBD2 (7 bases). Germline V CDR1 and CDR2: MNHEY, SVGAGI. V gave up 6 bases and J gave up 5 bases, with 17 bases separating them. CDR3 length equals 14 residues. The DNA for the CDR3 is TGTGCCAGCAGCGCACCCCCCGGGGGGCACGAGCAGTACTTC. The encoded protein is CASSAPPGGHEQYF.

A single count supports this clone. The chain carries TRBV6-5 and TRBJ2-5, with D possibly matching TRBD2 (6 bases). The CDR3 runs 15 residues. Germline V gene data show CDR1 as MNHEY and CDR2 as SVGAGI. The V end was cut by 0 bases, the J end by 5 bases, with 13 bases between. The DNA of the CDR3 is TGTGCCAGCAGTTACTCCCGGACTACGAGGGAGACCCAGTACTTC. Translation: CASSYSRTTRETQYF.

The rearrangement uses TRBV7-9 and TRBJ2-5; no reliable D call. CDR1 is SEHNR, CDR2 FQNEAQ, per germline (reference sequence). This CDR3 is 13 amino acids long. Trimming shortened V by 5 bases and J by 3 bases, and 10 bases separated the two germline ends. CDR3 protein: CASSRAIEETQYF. The CDR3 DNA reads TGTGCCAGCAGCCGAGCTATTGAAGAGACCCAGTACTTC.